This TCR beta chain is from a study of glioma-infiltrating T cells after dendritic cell vaccination. Looking at the study overall: At biweekly intervals, patients got three intradermal dendritic cell vaccine injections.

The CDR3 totals 16 residues. The germline gives CDR1 LGHNA, CDR2 YNFKEQ. V trimming: 1 base; J trimming: 6 bases; junction bases outside the gene matches: 7. As for time point: after dendritic cell vaccination, including at tumor progression/relapse. Notes on the study in general: No direct clonality-survival link was found; a diverse polyclonal response may matter.

Note on this clone: Antigen: not known.

The repertoire was sequenced with immunoSEQ multiplex PCR; TCRdb's copy has only in-frame clones and lacks some. The sample gives 90,000 to 140,000 clones, roughly 90% of which show up once; roughly 2.5% is in the top ten. The sequence was collected from a human donor with glioblastoma. The source was blood, collected after dendritic cell vaccination. The rearrangement uses TRBV4-2 and TRBJ2-1, with 9 bases matching TRBD2. Written as DNA, the CDR3 is TGTGCCAGCAGCCAAGTAGGCGGGAGGGCAATCAATGAGCAGTTCTTC. Translated: CASSQVGGRAINEQFF.